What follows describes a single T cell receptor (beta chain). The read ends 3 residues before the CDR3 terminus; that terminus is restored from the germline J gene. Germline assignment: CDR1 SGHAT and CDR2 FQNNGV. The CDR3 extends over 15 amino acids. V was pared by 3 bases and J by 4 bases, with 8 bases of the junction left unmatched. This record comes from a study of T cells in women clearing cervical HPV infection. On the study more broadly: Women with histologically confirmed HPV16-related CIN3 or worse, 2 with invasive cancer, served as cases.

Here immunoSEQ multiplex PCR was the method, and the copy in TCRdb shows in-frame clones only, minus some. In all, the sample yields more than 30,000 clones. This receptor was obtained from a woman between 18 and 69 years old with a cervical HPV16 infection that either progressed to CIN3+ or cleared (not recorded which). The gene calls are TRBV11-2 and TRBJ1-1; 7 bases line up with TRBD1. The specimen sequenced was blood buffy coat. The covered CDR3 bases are TGTGCCAGCAGCTTCCAGGGGGAGGTGCCCACTGAA. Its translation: CASSFQGEVPTE. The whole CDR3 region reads CASSFQGEVPTEAFF.